One and the same sample provided the 18 T cell receptor beta chains below, sequenced in a study of OX40 agonist ivuxolimab in advanced cancers. Only in-frame clones appear in the TCRdb table, and some are missing; sequencing was by immunoSEQ multiplex PCR. The sample includes 25,000 to 40,000 clones, approximately 88% of them seen just once. The sequences come from CD4+ or CD8+ T cells sorted from blood, collected in a trial of the OX40 agonist ivuxolimab. These receptors all stem from an adult with an advanced solid tumor such as melanoma, head and neck, liver or kidney cancer.

The chain uses TRBV10-1 and TRBJ1-3; D not certain. From germline, CDR1 is WNHNN and CDR2 SYGVQD (reference sequence). There are 15 residues in the CDR3. V shed 7 bases and J shed 0 bases, with 13 bases lying between them. The CDR3 DNA sequence: TGCGCCAGCAAAGGGCGGCAGAACTCTGGAAACACCATATATTTT. It translates to CASKGRQNSGNTIYF.

This chain links TRBV30 with TRBJ2-7; D possibly uses TRBD1 or TRBD2 (5 bases each). Germline V CDR1 and CDR2: GTSNPN, SVGIG (reference sequence). Trimming stripped 3 bases from V and 3 bases from J, with 9 bases between. The CDR3 is 12 residues long. The CDR3 reads CAWSFGGYEQYF. The CDR3 DNA reads as TGTGCCTGGAGCTTTGGGGGCTACGAGCAGTACTTC.

The chain has TRBV11-2 and TRBJ2-5; D may be TRBD2 (6 bases). The CDR3 is made up of 16 amino acids. The germline gives CDR1 SGHAT, CDR2 FQNNGV. Trimming shortened V by 0 bases and J by 1 base, and 12 bases separated the two germline ends. The CDR3 bases are TGTGCCAGCAGCTTAGAGGGACTCAACTCCCAAGAGACCCAGTACTTC. Protein: CASSLEGLNSQETQYF. The whole variable domain, filled in from reference TRBV11-2 and TRBJ2-5, reads EAGVAQSPRYKIIEKRQSVAFWCNPISGHATLYWYQQILGQGPKLLIQFQNNGVVDDSQLPKDRFSAERLKGVDSTLKIQPAKLEDSAVYLCASSLEGLNSQETQYFGPGTRLLVL.

V gene TRBV9 combines with J gene TRBJ1-1; no definite D call. V was clipped by 3 bases and J by 3 bases, with 3 bases between them. Germline values: CDR1 SGDLS, CDR2 YYNGEE. This CDR3 region has 11 residues. CDR3 region: CASSGDTEAFF. CDR3 bases: TGTGCCAGCAGCGGGGACACTGAAGCTTTCTTT.

Note on this clone: Other DNA sequences from this sample encode an identical CDR3 as well. This chain uses TRBV27 with TRBJ1-2; D is uncertain. V was cut by 6 bases and J by 2 bases, with 10 bases left in between. Germline V gene sequence: CDR1 MNHEY, CDR2 SMNVEV (reference sequence). The length of the CDR3 is 13 residues. CDR3 sequence: CASSPRSNYGYTF. CDR3 coding DNA: TGTGCCAGCAGCCCGAGATCCAACTATGGCTACACCTTC.

The gene calls are TRBV9 and TRBJ2-2, with 7 bases aligning to TRBD1. Germline V gene lookup returns CDR1 SGDLS and CDR2 YYNGEE. The CDR3 spans 17 residues. V gave up 4 bases and J gave up 3 bases; unmatched junction bases: 12. The CDR3 sequence: CASSPILTGLDTGELFF. The CDR3 nucleotides are TGTGCCAGCAGCCCGATATTGACAGGGTTAGACACCGGGGAGCTGTTTTTT.

J is TRBJ2-1 and V is TRBV6-4, with 8 bases identical to TRBD2. The CDR3 covers 14 residues. V dropped 4 bases and J dropped 8; count of bases not matched to a gene: 7. Germline V CDR1 and CDR2: MRHNA, SNTAGT. CDR3 in DNA: TGTGCCAGCAGTGTATCCAGCGGGAGCCATGAGCAGTTCTTC. Its protein product is CASSVSSGSHEQFF.

The gene calls are TRBV5-4 and TRBJ1-2; D not resolved. Germline assignment: CDR1 SGHNT and CDR2 YYREEE (reference sequence). V was cut by 0 bases and J by 4 bases, with 10 bases left in between. The CDR3 sequence is 14 residues long. CDR3 residues: CASSLGWDAYGYTF. The DNA for the CDR3 is TGTGCCAGCAGCTTGGGATGGGATGCCTATGGCTACACCTTC.

The V gene is TRBV11-2, the J gene TRBJ2-5; D might be TRBD2 (7 bases). The ends were cut back, 5 bases at V and 5 bases at J, with 24 bases in the middle. Germline-derived CDR1 and CDR2 are SGHAT and FQNNGV. CDR3 length: 17 residues. CDR3 coding DNA: TGTGCCAGCAGCGGAATTGGGAACCGGGGGGCCAGGGAGACCCAGTACTTC. Translation gives CASSGIGNRGARETQYF.

The V call is TRBV5-6, the J call TRBJ2-7; the D gene is possibly TRBD1 (7 bases). The V end was cut by 1 base, the J end by 6 bases, with 20 bases between. The length of the CDR3 is 16 residues. Per the germline V gene, CDR1 is SGHDT and CDR2 is YYEEEE. The DNA for the CDR3 is TGTGCCAGCAGCTTGATTGGGGGGACAGACTTTCGCGAGCAGTACTTC. Translation gives CASSLIGGTDFREQYF.

This clone was found once. This chain connects TRBV21-1 to TRBJ1-4. TRBV21-1 is flagged as a pseudogene. The CDR3 spans 13 residues. CDR3 loop: CASSKALGPYVLF. CDR3 coding DNA: TGTGCCAGCAGCAAAGCGCTCGGACCCTACGTGTTGTTC.

This clone has only a few counts. The CDR3 coding sequence is TGCGCCAGCAGCCAGACGGAGGGGACCCAGTACTTC. It is translated as CASSQTEGTQYF. This rearrangement joins TRBV4-1 to TRBJ2-5, with D possibly matching TRBD2 (6 bases). Between the trimmed V and J ends, which lost 3 bases and 7 bases, there was a span of 9 bases. This CDR3 contains 12 residues. The V gene's germline CDR1 is MGHRA and CDR2 YSYEKL.

The chain joins TRBV2 to TRBJ1-4, with D perhaps matching TRBD1 (6 bases). CDR1 and CDR2 (germline): SNHLY, FYNNEI. The CDR3 loop spans 15 amino acids. Deletions cut 1 base from V and 7 bases from J, with 13 bases between. The CDR3 sequence: CASSEVGQPGEKLFF. DNA for the CDR3: TGTGCCAGCAGTGAAGTTGGACAGCCAGGTGAAAAACTGTTTTTT.

This sequence joins TRBV2 and TRBJ2-1; D is possibly TRBD2 (6 bases). The CDR3 extends over 15 amino acids. Germline-derived CDR1 and CDR2 are SNHLY and FYNNEI. The V and J ends lost 6 bases and 5 bases respectively, with 17 bases between them. CDR3 DNA: TGTGCCAGCAGCCTAAAGAGGACTATCGACAATGAGCAGTTCTTC. Encoded protein: CASSLKRTIDNEQFF. Full variable domain (missing parts from reference TRBV2 and TRBJ2-1): EPEVTQTPSHQVTQMGQEVILRCVPISNHLYFYWYRQILGQKVEFLVSFYNNEISEKSEIFDDQFSVERPDGSNFTLKIRSTKLEDSAMYFCASSLKRTIDNEQFFGPGTRLTVL.

The CDR3 protein is CASSAPPGEAFF. In nucleotides, the CDR3 is TGTGCCAGCAGCGCCCCCCCAGGGGAAGCTTTCTTT. This sequence joins TRBV9 and TRBJ1-1, with D possibly TRBD1 on 5 matching bases. CDR1 and CDR2 (germline): SGDLS, YYNGEE. CDR3 length equals 12 residues. V was shortened by 3 bases and J by 8 bases, with 11 bases between the two germline ends. Variable domain in full (rest from reference TRBV9 and TRBJ1-1): DSGVTQTPKHLITATGQRVTLRCSPRSGDLSVYWYQQSLDQGLQFLIQYYNGEERAKGNILERFSAQQFPDLHSELNLSSLELGDSALYFCASSAPPGEAFFGQGTRLTVV.

The chain links TRBV5-5 to TRBJ1-5; no clear D. The CDR3 contains 14 residues. CDR1 is SGHKS, CDR2 YYEKEE, per germline (reference sequence). Trimming left V 0 bases short and J 7 bases short, with 11 bases between. The CDR3 region has the DNA TGTGCCAGCAGCTTGGGGAGGGAAGGGCAGCCCCAGCATTTT. Residues: CASSLGREGQPQHF.

The chain couples TRBV5-6 to TRBJ2-5, with 11 bases lining up with TRBD1. V shed 4 bases, J shed 7 bases, and the junction held 3 bases outside the gene matches. Germline lookup yields CDR1 SGHDT and CDR2 YYEEEE. The CDR3 is 13 residues long. CDR3 region: CASSAGTGGTQYF. The CDR3 coding sequence is TGTGCCAGCAGCGCCGGGACAGGGGGGACCCAGTACTTC.

In this sample, this clone turned up a few times. This sequence joins TRBV19 and TRBJ2-1; D uncertain. Trimming removed 2 bases from V and 4 bases from J, with 6 bases in between. Germline CDR1 and CDR2: LNHDA and SQIVND (reference sequence). The CDR3 spans 13 residues. The CDR3 sequence: CASSINRYNEQFF. The CDR3 DNA reads as TGTGCCAGTAGTATAAACAGATACAATGAGCAGTTCTTC.